This entry concerns a single TCR beta chain. Its antigen is as yet unknown. This specimen comes from a study of T-cell memory formation after mild COVID-19. Overall study context: Clustering of TCRs was largely donor specific. Study outcomes and limitations: Pre-infection memory carried some responding clones, suggesting that cross-reactive memory joined.

The 5'RACE method, run with constant-segment primers, produced TCR alpha and TCR beta cDNA libraries (carrying sample barcodes and UMIs). Each CDR3 protein gets one entry after TCRdb re-called the 5' RACE reads with MiXCR. This table holds almost 550,000 distinct CDR3 sequences, around 21% found once. The V end lost 3 bases, the J end lost 2 bases, and 10 bases lay between the germline ends. This CDR3 spans 14 amino acids. CDR1 and CDR2 (germline): MGHDK, SYGVNS. The chain combines TRBV25-1 with TRBJ1-2, with D perhaps TRBD1 (6 bases). This clonotype was obtained from an adult woman who had mild COVID-19 (a few samples of this study predate the infection). Cell type and time point are not known. Input material: PBMCs or a T cell subset sorted from them (not recorded which). The CDR3 DNA reads TGTGCCAGCAGTGAGTCCACAGGGAACTATGGCTACACCTTC. It translates to CASSESTGNYGYTF.